A single TCR beta chain is shown here with its context. No antigen is known for it. It may be a read error: a sequence one base away is much more abundant. Germline CDR1 ENHRY, CDR2 SYGVKD. There are 13 residues in the CDR3. RNA was extracted from bulk tissue without any cell sorting. More than 3 cm separated this lung sample from the edge of the tumor. This specimen belongs to a study of tumor and adjacent non-tumor tissue in lung cancer. Study details: The cohort had around twelve adenocarcinoma, 2 squamous cell and 1 small cell patients.

Study observations and caveats: Higher tumor TCR diversity was associated with shorter survival.

Three rounds of nested PCR, following a modified ARM-PCR protocol, produced the TCRbeta library. One entry per CDR3 protein, called by TCRdb with MiXCR from the multiplex PCR reads. The data contain around 75,000 distinct CDR3 sequences, 55% to 70% of them singletons. The TCR was taken from a woman in her fifties or sixties with non-small cell lung cancer. The sample taken for sequencing was distant non-tumor lung tissue. This sequence joins TRBV10-3 and TRBJ1-2; 9 bases agree with TRBD1. This chain's CDR3 is CVISEGQGYGYAF. CDR3 DNA: TGTGTCATCAGTGAGGGACAGGGCTATGGCTACGCCTTC.